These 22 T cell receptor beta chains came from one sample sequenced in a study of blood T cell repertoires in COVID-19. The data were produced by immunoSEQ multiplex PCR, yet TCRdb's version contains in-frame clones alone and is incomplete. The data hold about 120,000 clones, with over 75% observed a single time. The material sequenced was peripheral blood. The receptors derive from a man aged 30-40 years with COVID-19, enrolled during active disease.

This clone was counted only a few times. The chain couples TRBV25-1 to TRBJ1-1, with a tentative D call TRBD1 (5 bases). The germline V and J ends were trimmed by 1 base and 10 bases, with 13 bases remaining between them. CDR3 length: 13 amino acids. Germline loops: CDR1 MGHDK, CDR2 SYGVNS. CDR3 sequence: CASSEWVAGLAFF. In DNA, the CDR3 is TGTGCCAGCAGTGAATGGGTGGCAGGGCTAGCTTTCTTT.

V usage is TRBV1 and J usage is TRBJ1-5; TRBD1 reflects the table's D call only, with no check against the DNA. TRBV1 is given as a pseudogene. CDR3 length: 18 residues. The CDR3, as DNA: TGCACCAGCAGCCCCGGACAGGGACCCAAATATAGCAATCAGCCCCAGCATTTT. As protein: CTSSPGQGPKYSNQPQHF.

The CDR3, as DNA: TGTGCCAGCAGCTTAAGTGAGGAGGGGGGCTACACCTTC. Translated, it gives CASSLSEEGGYTF. The chain links TRBV7-8 to TRBJ1-2; possibly TRBD1 for D (5 bases). This CDR3 is built from 13 residues. Germline V gene sequence: CDR1 SGHVS, CDR2 FQNEAQ. V lost 2 bases and J 8 bases, leaving 12 bases between the germline ends.

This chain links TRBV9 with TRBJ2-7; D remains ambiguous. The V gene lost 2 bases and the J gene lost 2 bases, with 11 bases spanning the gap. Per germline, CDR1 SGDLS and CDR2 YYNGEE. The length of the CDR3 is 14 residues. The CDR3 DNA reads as TGTGCCAGCAGCGTCTCTGACATGACCTACGAGCAGTACTTC. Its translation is CASSVSDMTYEQYF.

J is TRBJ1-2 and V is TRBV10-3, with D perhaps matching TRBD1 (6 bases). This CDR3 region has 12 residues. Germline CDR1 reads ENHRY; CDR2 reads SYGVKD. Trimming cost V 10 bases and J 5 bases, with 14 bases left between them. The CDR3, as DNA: TGTGCCACCTCAGACGGACAGTATGGCTACACCTTC. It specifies CATSDGQYGYTF.

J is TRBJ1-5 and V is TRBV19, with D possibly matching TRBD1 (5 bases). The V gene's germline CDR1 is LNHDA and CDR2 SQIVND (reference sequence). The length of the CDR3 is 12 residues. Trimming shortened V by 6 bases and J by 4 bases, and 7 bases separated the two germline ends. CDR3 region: CASRDKNQPQHF. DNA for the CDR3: TGTGCCAGTAGGGACAAAAATCAGCCCCAGCATTTT.

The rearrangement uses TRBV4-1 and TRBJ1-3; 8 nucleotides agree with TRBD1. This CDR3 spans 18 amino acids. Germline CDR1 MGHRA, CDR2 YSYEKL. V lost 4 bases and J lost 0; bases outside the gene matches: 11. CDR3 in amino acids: CASSRFLGDRSSGNTIYF. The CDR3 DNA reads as TGCGCCAGCAGCCGGTTTCTCGGGGACAGGAGCTCTGGAAACACCATATATTTT.

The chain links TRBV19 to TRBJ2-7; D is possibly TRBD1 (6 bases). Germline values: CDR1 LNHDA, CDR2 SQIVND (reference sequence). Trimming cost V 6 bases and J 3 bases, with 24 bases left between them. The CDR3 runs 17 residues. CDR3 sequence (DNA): TGTGCCAGTAGCTTTAAACTTACAGGGATCGTGGGCTACGAGCAGTACTTC. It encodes CASSFKLTGIVGYEQYF.

The CDR3 protein is CASSRQWNEQFF. As DNA, the CDR3 is TGTGCCAGTAGTCGCCAGTGGAATGAGCAGTTCTTC. This chain uses TRBV19 with TRBJ2-1, with D uncertain. Trimming left V 5 bases short and J 7 bases short, with 9 bases between. CDR1 and CDR2 from the germline V gene are LNHDA and SQIVND (reference sequence). The CDR3 runs 12 residues.

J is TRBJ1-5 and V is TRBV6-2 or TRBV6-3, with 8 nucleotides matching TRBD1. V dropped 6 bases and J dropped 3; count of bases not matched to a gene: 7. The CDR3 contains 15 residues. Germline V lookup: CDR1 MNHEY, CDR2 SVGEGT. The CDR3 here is CASSSDRAVNQPQHF. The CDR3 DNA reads TGTGCCAGCAGCTCGGACAGGGCCGTCAATCAGCCCCAGCATTTT.

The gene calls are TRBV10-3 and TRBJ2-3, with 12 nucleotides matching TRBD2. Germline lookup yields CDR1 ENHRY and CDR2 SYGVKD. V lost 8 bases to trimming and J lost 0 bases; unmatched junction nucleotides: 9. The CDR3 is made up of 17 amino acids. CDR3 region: CAIRGRTSGESTDTQYF. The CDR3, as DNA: TGTGCCATCCGAGGTCGGACTAGCGGGGAAAGCACAGATACGCAGTATTTT.

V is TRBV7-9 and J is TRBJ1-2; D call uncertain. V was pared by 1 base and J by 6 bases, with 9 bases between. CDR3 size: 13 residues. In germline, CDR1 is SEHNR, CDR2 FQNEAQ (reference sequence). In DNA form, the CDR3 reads TGTGCCAGCAGCTTAGATTGGCAGAATGGCTACACCTTC. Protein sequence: CASSLDWQNGYTF. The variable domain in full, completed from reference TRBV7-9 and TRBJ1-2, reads DTGVSQNPRHKITKRGQNVTFRCDPISEHNRLYWYRQTLGQGPEFLTYFQNEAQLEKSRLLSDRFSAERPKGSFSTLEIQRTEQGDSAMYLCASSLDWQNGYTFGSGTRLTVV.

Written as DNA, the CDR3 is TGTGCCAGCACCGACGGGGGTAACTATGGCTACACCTTC. Translating it yields CASTDGGNYGYTF. The chain combines TRBV6-5 with TRBJ1-2; perhaps TRBD1 as D (5 bases). Germline CDR1 and CDR2: MNHEY and SVGAGI. The CDR3 loop spans 13 amino acids. V gave up 7 bases and J gave up 1 base, with 10 bases separating them.

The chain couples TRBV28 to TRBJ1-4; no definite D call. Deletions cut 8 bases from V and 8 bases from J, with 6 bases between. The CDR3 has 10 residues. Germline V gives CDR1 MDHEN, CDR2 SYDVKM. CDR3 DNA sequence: TGTGCCAGCGGGCGAGAAAAACTGTTTTTT. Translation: CASGREKLFF.

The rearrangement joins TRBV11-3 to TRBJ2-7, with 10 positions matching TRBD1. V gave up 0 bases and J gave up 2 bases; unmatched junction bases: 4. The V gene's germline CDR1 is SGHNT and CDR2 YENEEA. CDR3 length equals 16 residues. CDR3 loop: CASSLDGQGGTYEQYF. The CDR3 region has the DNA TGTGCCAGCAGCTTAGACGGACAGGGGGGTACCTACGAGCAGTACTTC.

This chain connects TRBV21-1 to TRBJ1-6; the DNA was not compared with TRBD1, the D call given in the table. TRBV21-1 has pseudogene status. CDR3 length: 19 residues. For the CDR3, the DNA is TGTGCCAGCAGCAATGGGACAGGGGGCTATGGCTCCTATAATTCACCCCTCCACTTT. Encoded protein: CASSNGTGGYGSYNSPLHF.

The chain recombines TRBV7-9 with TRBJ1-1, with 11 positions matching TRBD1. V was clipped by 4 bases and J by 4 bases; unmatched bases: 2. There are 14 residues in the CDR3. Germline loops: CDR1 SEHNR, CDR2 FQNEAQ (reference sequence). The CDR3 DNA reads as TGTGCCAGCAGCTGGGACAGGGGGGTCACTGAAGCTTTCTTT. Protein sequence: CASSWDRGVTEAFF.

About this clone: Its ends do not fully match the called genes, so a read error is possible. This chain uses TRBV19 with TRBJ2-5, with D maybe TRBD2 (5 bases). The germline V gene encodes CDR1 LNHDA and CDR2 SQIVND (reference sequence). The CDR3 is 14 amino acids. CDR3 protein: CASSIDRGQETQYF. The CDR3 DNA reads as TGTGCCAGCAGTATAGACCGGGGCCAAGAGACCCAGTACTTC.

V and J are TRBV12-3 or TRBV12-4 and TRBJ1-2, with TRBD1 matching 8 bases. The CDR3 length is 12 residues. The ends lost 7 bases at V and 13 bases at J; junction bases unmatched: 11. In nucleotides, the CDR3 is TGTGCCAGCACCTCGGACAGGGTGGTTTCCACCTTC. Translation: CASTSDRVVSTF.

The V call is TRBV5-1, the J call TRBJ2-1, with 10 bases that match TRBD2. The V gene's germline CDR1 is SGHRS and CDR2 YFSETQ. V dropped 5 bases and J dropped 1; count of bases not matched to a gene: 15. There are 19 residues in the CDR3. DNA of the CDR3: TGCGCCAGCAGGCGTAGCGGGAGGCTCACCTCCAGGTCCTACAATGAGCAGTTCTTC. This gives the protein CASRRSGRLTSRSYNEQFF.

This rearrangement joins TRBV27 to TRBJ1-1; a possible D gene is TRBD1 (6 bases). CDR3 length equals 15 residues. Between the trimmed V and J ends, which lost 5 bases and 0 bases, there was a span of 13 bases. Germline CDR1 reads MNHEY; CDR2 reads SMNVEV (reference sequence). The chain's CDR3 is CASSPGWGLNTEAFF. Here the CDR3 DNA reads TGTGCCAGCAGTCCGGGTTGGGGGCTGAACACTGAAGCTTTCTTT.

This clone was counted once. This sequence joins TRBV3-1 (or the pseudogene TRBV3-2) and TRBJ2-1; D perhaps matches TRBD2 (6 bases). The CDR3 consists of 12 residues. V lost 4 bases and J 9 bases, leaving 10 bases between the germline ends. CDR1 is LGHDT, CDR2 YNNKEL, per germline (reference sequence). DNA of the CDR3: TGTGCCAGCAGCCTCGGGGGAGGTGAGCAGTTCTTC. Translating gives CASSLGGGEQFF.